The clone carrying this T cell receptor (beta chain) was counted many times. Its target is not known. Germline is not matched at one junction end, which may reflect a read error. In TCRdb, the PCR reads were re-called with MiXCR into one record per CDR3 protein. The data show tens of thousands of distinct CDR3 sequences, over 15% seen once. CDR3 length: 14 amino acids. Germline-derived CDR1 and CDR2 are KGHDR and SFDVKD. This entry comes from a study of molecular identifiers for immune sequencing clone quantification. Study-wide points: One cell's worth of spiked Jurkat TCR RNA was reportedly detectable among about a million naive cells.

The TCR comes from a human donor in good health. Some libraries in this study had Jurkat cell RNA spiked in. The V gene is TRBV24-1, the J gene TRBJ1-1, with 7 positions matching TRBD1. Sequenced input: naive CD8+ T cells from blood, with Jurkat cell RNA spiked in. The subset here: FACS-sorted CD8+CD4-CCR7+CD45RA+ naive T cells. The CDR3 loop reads CAPRAGGGGTEAFF. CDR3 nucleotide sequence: TGTGCCCCCAGGGCAGGGGGGGGGGGCACTGAAGCTTTCTTT.